The present T cell receptor (beta chain) was sequenced within a study of T cells in Graves' hyperthyroidism and ophthalmopathy (dated by TCRdb to the late 2010s). The study in broad terms: Peripheral blood was collected at initial diagnosis, before any treatment. A discovery cohort of about 100 patients, 43 with Graves' ophthalmopathy and about 58 with stable Graves' hyperthyroidism, was used to find distinguishing TCR V-J signatures. Prospective prediction of ophthalmopathy was tested in an independent validation cohort of 18 hyperthyroidism patients and some 17 patients who later progressed to ophthalmopathy. The 90 or so discovery patients were randomly split 7:3 into training and test sets. In several Graves' hyperthyroidism patients, the study also compared T-cell repertoires from thyroid tissue with T-cell repertoires from blood. Following sampling, methimazole starting at 30 mg daily was given to hyperthyroidism patients, and high-dose intravenous methylprednisolone was given to ophthalmopathy patients. The paper describes TCR Vbeta CDR3 sequencing of roughly 130 peripheral blood samples, made up of approximately 40 ophthalmopathy patients, more than 70 hyperthyroidism patients and roughly 17 progressor patients. Overall results and qualifications from the work: No statistical method was used to fix the sample size in advance, and group allocation was not hidden from the investigators. In cross-validation, a model built on a 13 V-J signature told ophthalmopathy apart from stable hyperthyroidism with just under 90% sensitivity and about 81% specificity, and in testing the same model reached 80%/75%. In validation, the model predicted progression to ophthalmopathy with over 65% sensitivity and about 73% specificity, a median of 6.5 months before onset. Blood samples also contained most of the expanded thyroid clonotypes (frequency above 0.001), which suggests that blood repertoires may reflect thyroid immune responses.

This clonotype was seen repeatedly, ten times or more. Its binding antigen is unknown. No base-level quality is on record; no much larger clone is a single base apart. Stable Graves' hyperthyroidism was defined as the absence of progression to ophthalmopathy over 18 months of follow-up. Hyperthyroidism patients were newly diagnosed, with disease duration under 2 months, and aged 18 to 65 years. The study excluded patients with uncontrolled infections, other autoimmune diseases, pregnancy or lactation. Clinical symptoms, serum thyroxine and TRAb, thyroid ultrasound, and orbital computed tomography formed the basis for the diagnoses. PBMCs were separated from 8 to 10 ml of fresh peripheral blood using Ficoll-Paque density gradient centrifugation. Trizol reagent was used to extract total RNA, and RNA quality was then checked on an Agilent 2100 Bioanalyzer. TCR beta CDR3 regions were amplified from RNA transcripts. A first-round RT-PCR of the TCR CDR3 used the HTBI primer set with the Qiagen OneStep RT-PCR kit. The libraries were constructed in a second round of multiplex PCR and then size-selected and purified. Sequencing of the libraries was done on an Illumina HiSeq2000 using paired-end 100 bp reads. On the study's bioinformatics: SOAPnuke was used to process the raw data, with reads discarded if the reads contained adapters or uncalled bases, had a mean Phred below 15, or lacked an exact constant-primer or identifier match. High-quality paired reads were merged using COPE v1.2.5, and each unique nucleotide sequence was defined as a clonotype. MiTCR v1.1 was used to align the clonotypes against IMGT TRBV, TRBD and TRBJ reference segments. The analysis was restricted to V-J combinations with a frequency above 0.0001, which together covered 99.2% of the repertoires. The TCS score was defined as the ratio of F50 (clonal expansion) to E x V (chaos), calculated using BLOSUM62-based TCRdist between CDR3 peptides within each V-J. Welch's t-statistics and random forest reduced several hundred V-J features to fewer than 15, which were used in a naive Bayes classifier (R e1071). TCRdb handled the public reads itself, with Q25 trimming in fastp and clone calling in MiXCR, and kept productive beta chains. Identical CDR3 proteins give one entry, which carries the most common genes and DNA. The V and J calls were not made by the authors but by TCRdb's processing. The sample data list about 350,000 distinct CDR3 sequences, and roughly 14% of these were observed just once. Clones ranked in the top ten supply roughly 25% of the sample.

Sequencing was performed on blood. This receptor was taken from a woman in her twenties or thirties with Graves' hyperthyroidism.

Here the CDR3 is given as CASSLFSDTEAFF. In nucleotides, the sequence is TGTGCCAGCAGCCTCTTCTCGGACACTGAAGCTTTCTTT. The V gene is TRBV3-1 and the J gene is TRBJ1-1, with no D gene named confidently. CDR3 length: 13 amino acids, cysteine to phenylalanine. The kept DNA is CDR3 alone, 39 bases in frame from the first base. CDR1 LGHDT and CDR2 YNNKEL are derived from the germline V gene (reference sequence). V is clipped by 4 bases and J by 3 bases, and the sequence between their germline boundaries is 9 bases long.